The 26 T cell receptor beta chains below all came from one sample that was sequenced in a study of shared clonotypes between healthy human individuals. Clones were read by immunoSEQ multiplex PCR, and TCRdb kept only the in-frame ones, dropping some. The table records millions of clones, about 92% of them present only once. Sequences were obtained from naive CD4+ T cells sorted from blood. Subset noted: CD45RA+ positively selected. The receptors derive from a man between 18 and 35 years old in good health.

This sequence joins TRBV6-6 and TRBJ1-1, with 9 bases matching TRBD1. V dropped 4 bases and J dropped 4; count of bases not matched to a gene: 4. The CDR3 runs to 14 residues. The germline V gene has CDR1 MNHNY and CDR2 SVGAGI (reference sequence). The CDR3 bases are TGTGCCAGCAGTTTTGAGACAGGGGGCACTGAAGCTTTCTTT. The encoded protein is CASSFETGGTEAFF.

The gene calls are TRBV28 and TRBJ2-7; D may be TRBD2 (7 bases). The CDR3 loop spans 16 amino acids. Trimming took off 5 bases at V and 1 base at J, with 18 bases between the two ends. Germline-derived CDR1 and CDR2 are MDHEN and SYDVKM. The CDR3 DNA is TGTGCCAGCAGTCCCCCCGCGGGGGCCTTTTCCTACGAGCAGTACTTC. Translating gives CASSPPAGAFSYEQYF.

The chain joins TRBV10-3 to TRBJ2-5, with TRBD2 identical over 7 bases. Germline CDR1 is ENHRY and CDR2 is SYGVKD. V trimming: 2 bases; J trimming: 2 bases; junction bases outside the gene matches: 2. The CDR3 is 14 residues long. This CDR3 reads CAISEMGGQETQYF. The CDR3 nucleotides are TGTGCCATCAGTGAGATGGGGGGGCAAGAGACCCAGTACTTC.

The chain couples TRBV5-6 to TRBJ2-1, with TRBD2 matching 10 bases. The germline gives CDR1 SGHDT, CDR2 YYEEEE. V shed 4 bases and J 3 bases; nucleotides not matched to a gene: 7. The CDR3 totals 16 residues. The CDR3 nucleotides are TGTGCCAGCAGCCCGCGGACTAGCGGAGACTACAATGAGCAGTTCTTC. Protein product: CASSPRTSGDYNEQFF.

A note on this clone: Other DNA sequences from this sample encode an identical CDR3 as well. The chain links TRBV6-5 to TRBJ1-2; 9 bases are a match to TRBD1. Trimming cost V 2 bases and J 7 bases; bases outside gene matches: 2. The CDR3 spans 13 residues. CDR1 is MNHEY and CDR2 is SVGAGI in the germline V gene. The CDR3 nucleotides are TGTGCCAGCAGTTACGACAGGGGGAGTGGCTACACCTTC. Protein: CASSYDRGSGYTF.

The chain links TRBV10-1 to TRBJ2-3; a weak D match, TRBD2 (7 bases). The CDR3 is 15 residues long. V was pared by 4 bases and J by 0 bases, with 11 bases between. CDR1 WNHNN and CDR2 SYGVQD come from the germline V gene (reference sequence). In DNA, the CDR3 is TGCGCCAGCAGTGGGGGGGGGCGAAGCACAGATACGCAGTATTTT. Its protein is CASSGGGRSTDTQYF.

The chain uses TRBV7-3 and TRBJ2-3, with 8 bases matching TRBD2. CDR3 length: 15 residues. V trimming: 5 bases; J trimming: 6 bases; junction bases outside the gene matches: 10. Germline assignment: CDR1 SGHTA and CDR2 FQGTGA. CDR3 sequence reads: CASSPAGARWDTQYF. The CDR3 DNA follows: TGTGCCAGCAGCCCAGCGGGAGCCCGATGGGATACGCAGTATTTT. The whole variable domain, filled in from reference TRBV7-3 and TRBJ2-3, reads GAGVSQTPSNKVTEKGKYVELRCDPISGHTALYWYRQSLGQGPEFLIYFQGTGAADDSGLPNDRFFAVRPEGSVSTLKIQRTERGDSAVYLCASSPAGARWDTQYFGPGTRLTVL.

The chain uses TRBV28 and TRBJ1-4; 8 nucleotides agree with TRBD1. The CDR3 is 15 amino acids. The ends lost 4 bases at V and 7 bases at J; junction bases unmatched: 8. CDR1 and CDR2 (germline): MDHEN, SYDVKM. The CDR3 sequence is CASSSPGRGPEKLFF. CDR3 nucleotide sequence: TGTGCCAGCAGTTCCCCCGGCAGGGGGCCTGAAAAACTGTTTTTT.

Notes on this clone: Sequence at one end of the junction differs from germline and may be a read error. The J gene is TRBJ1-4, the V gene TRBV2; maybe TRBD1 (6 bases). Germline lookup yields CDR1 SNHLY and CDR2 FYNNEI. This CDR3 has 16 residues. The CDR3 region has the DNA TGTGCCAGCACTGAACGTACAGGGTTGGCTAATGAAAAACTGTTTTTT. Protein product: CASTERTGLANEKLFF.

A single count supports this clone. The chain uses TRBV6-1 and TRBJ2-3; D unclear. Germline V gives CDR1 MNHNS, CDR2 SASEGT. The CDR3 consists of 12 residues. V gave up 8 bases and J gave up 0 bases, with 6 bases separating them. The CDR3, as DNA: TGTGCCAGCGCAATTAGCACAGATACGCAGTATTTT. This translates into CASAISTDTQYF.

The chain recombines TRBV5-4 with TRBJ1-4; D call uncertain. V was shortened by 4 bases and J by 5 bases, with 15 bases between the two germline ends. The CDR3 is 15 amino acids. Germline CDR1 SGHNT, CDR2 YYREEE (reference sequence). The DNA of the CDR3 is TGTGCCAGCAGCCTGGACCCCCTGGGGAATGAAAAACTGTTTTTT. This gives the protein CASSLDPLGNEKLFF.

The V call is TRBV5-1, the J call TRBJ2-2, with TRBD1 as a possible D gene (5 bases). The V end was cut by 0 bases, the J end by 0 bases, with 9 bases between. The CDR3 contains 16 residues. Looked up from germline, CDR1 is SGHRS and CDR2 is YFSETQ. Here the CDR3 reads CASSLGQLSNTGELFF. DNA of the CDR3: TGCGCCAGCAGCTTGGGACAGCTCTCGAACACCGGGGAGCTGTTTTTT.

The V gene is TRBV7-9, the J gene TRBJ2-1; 8 bases map to TRBD2. CDR3 length: 19 amino acids. Per germline, CDR1 SEHNR and CDR2 FQNEAQ (reference sequence). V gave up 4 bases and J gave up 5 bases; unmatched junction bases: 19. CDR3 DNA sequence: TGTGCCAGCAGCTCCTTTCGCGGGGGGCCAACGGGTACTGACAATGAGCAGTTCTTC. It specifies CASSSFRGGPTGTDNEQFF.

The genes are TRBV5-1 and TRBJ2-2, with TRBD2 matching over 12 bases. The CDR3 spans 15 residues. In germline, CDR1 is SGHRS, CDR2 YFSETQ. V trimming: 2 bases; J trimming: 5 bases; junction bases outside the gene matches: 1. The CDR3 coding sequence is TGCGCCAGCAGCTTTGGACTAGCGGGGACCGGGGAGCTGTTTTTT. Its translation is CASSFGLAGTGELFF. Looking up the rest from reference TRBV5-1 and TRBJ2-2 gives the full variable domain: KAGVTQTPRYLIKTRGQQVTLSCSPISGHRSVSWYQQTPGQGLQFLFEYFSETQRNKGNFPGRFSGRQFSNSRSEMNVSTLELGDSALYLCASSFGLAGTGELFFGEGSRLTVL.

This clone has only a few counts. This chain uses TRBV18 with TRBJ2-7; unclear D gene. The V and J ends lost 10 bases and 3 bases respectively, with 13 bases between them. Germline lookup yields CDR1 KGHSH and CDR2 LQKENI. This CDR3 region has 12 residues. This chain's CDR3 is CATRSGHYEQYF. CDR3 bases: TGTGCCACCAGATCCGGTCACTACGAGCAGTACTTC.

On this clone itself: The same CDR3 also results from other DNA sequences found in this sample. The CDR3 reads CASSLAQGPTDTQYF. The CDR3, as DNA: TGCGCCAGCAGCTTGGCTCAGGGTCCCACAGATACGCAGTATTTT. This chain links TRBV5-1 with TRBJ2-3, with D perhaps TRBD1 (5 bases). The CDR3 consists of 15 residues. Trimming took 0 bases from V and 2 from J, leaving 10 bases between them. Germline lookup yields CDR1 SGHRS and CDR2 YFSETQ. The full variable domain, in which reference TRBV5-1 and TRBJ2-3 provide the parts outside the CDR3, is KAGVTQTPRYLIKTRGQQVTLSCSPISGHRSVSWYQQTPGQGLQFLFEYFSETQRNKGNFPGRFSGRQFSNSRSEMNVSTLELGDSALYLCASSLAQGPTDTQYFGPGTRLTVL.

In the case of this clone: Distinct nucleotide sequences in the sample also encode this CDR3. The CDR3: CASSLAGGNTIYF. DNA of the CDR3: TGTGCCAGCAGCTTAGCAGGGGGAAACACCATATATTTT. The chain joins TRBV11-2 to TRBJ1-3; D might be TRBD1 (5 bases). CDR3 size: 13 residues. Germline assignment: CDR1 SGHAT and CDR2 FQNNGV. V was shortened by 1 base and J by 4 bases, with 5 bases between the two germline ends.

The chain joins TRBV5-1 to TRBJ1-4; 9 bases align to TRBD1. The V gene's germline CDR1 is SGHRS and CDR2 YFSETQ. With 7 bases clipped from V and 7 bases from J, the junction kept 5 bases outside the gene matches. This CDR3 spans 13 amino acids. CDR3 bases: TGCGCCAGCCAAGGGACAGGGCTTGAAAAACTGTTTTTT. This gives the protein CASQGTGLEKLFF.

The chain recombines TRBV6-5 with TRBJ1-3, with 7 bases identical to TRBD1. This CDR3 spans 14 amino acids. The J segment lost 0 bases and the V segment lost 7 bases, leaving 3 bases of the junction unmatched. CDR1 is MNHEY and CDR2 is SVGAGI in the germline V gene. CDR3 loop: CASTGGRSGNTIYF. The CDR3 DNA sequence: TGTGCCAGCACAGGGGGTCGCTCTGGAAACACCATATATTTT.

The chain links TRBV11-3 to TRBJ2-7; D is undetermined. This CDR3 region has 13 residues. The germline V gene encodes CDR1 SGHNT and CDR2 YENEEA. With 0 bases removed from V and 5 bases from J, the gap between germline ends came to 8 bases. CDR3 region: CASSLDRRDEQYF. Here the CDR3 DNA reads TGTGCCAGCAGCTTAGACCGACGGGACGAGCAGTACTTC.

This chain uses TRBV10-3 with TRBJ2-2; TRBD1 matches at 8 bases. Germline CDR1 is ENHRY and CDR2 is SYGVKD. The CDR3 covers 13 residues. V shed 6 bases, J shed 6 bases, and the junction held 3 bases outside the gene matches. CDR3 bases: TGTGCCATCAGCGAACAGGGGGCCGGGGAGCTGTTTTTT. This codes for CAISEQGAGELFF.

The chain uses TRBV4-3 and TRBJ1-6; 7 nucleotides match TRBD1. Germline-derived CDR1 and CDR2 are LGHNA and YSLEER. There are 14 residues in the CDR3. The trim removed 4 bases at V and 10 bases at J, leaving 7 bases unmatched. The CDR3 DNA sequence: TGCGCCAGCAGCCGACAGGGATTAGACTCACCCCTCCACTTT. Translating gives CASSRQGLDSPLHF.

This chain uses TRBV9 with TRBJ1-1; maybe TRBD1 (5 bases). Trimming took 4 bases from V and 4 from J, leaving 17 bases between them. CDR1 SGDLS and CDR2 YYNGEE come from the germline V gene. The CDR3 runs 15 residues. CDR3 coding DNA: TGTGCCAGCAGCCCGAGAGGGGCGATCGTCACTGAAGCTTTCTTT. This codes for CASSPRGAIVTEAFF. The full variable domain, in which reference TRBV9 and TRBJ1-1 provide the parts outside the CDR3, is DSGVTQTPKHLITATGQRVTLRCSPRSGDLSVYWYQQSLDQGLQFLIQYYNGEERAKGNILERFSAQQFPDLHSELNLSSLELGDSALYFCASSPRGAIVTEAFFGQGTRLTVV.

There are a few counts of this clone. The chain employs TRBV6-1 and TRBJ2-7; 9 positions agree with TRBD1. V gave up 10 bases and J gave up 4 bases; unmatched junction bases: 8. CDR1 is MNHNS, CDR2 SASEGT, per germline. The CDR3 loop spans 13 amino acids. CDR3 loop: CATDRGGTYEQYF. The CDR3 coding sequence is TGTGCCACCGACAGGGGGGGTACGTACGAGCAGTACTTC.

V usage is TRBV11-2 and J usage is TRBJ2-7; 9 positions match TRBD1. The CDR3 length is 16 residues. Germline loops: CDR1 SGHAT, CDR2 FQNNGV. Losses at the gene ends were 4 bases for V and 5 bases for J; bases not matched to a gene: 12. The chain's CDR3 is CASSSTKGTGNHEQYF. The CDR3, as DNA: TGTGCCAGCAGCTCAACCAAGGGGACAGGGAATCACGAGCAGTACTTC.

This clone has a single count. This chain links TRBV7-2 with TRBJ1-2, with 7 nucleotides matching TRBD1. In germline, CDR1 is SGHTA, CDR2 FQGNSA. The CDR3 extends over 16 amino acids. With V trimmed by 2 bases and J by 0 bases, 6 bases remained unmatched. In nucleotides, the CDR3 is TGTGCCAGCAGCTTAAGCCGGGACAGTGCTAACTATGGCTACACCTTC. Its translation is CASSLSRDSANYGYTF.